What follows are 29 T cell receptor beta chains derived from one specimen sequenced in a study of T cell repertoires in cytomegalovirus infection. TCRdb processed the reads anew with MiXCR; each CDR3 protein has one entry. The sample shows about 920,000 distinct CDR3 sequences, around 31% of them seen only once. No cognate antigen is known for these TCRs. This material consisted of cultured CD8+ T cells from PBMCs, taken from culture after CMV antigen stimulation. Source of these receptors: a human donor in good health (CMV status not recorded). Some clones in this sample may be carry-over from other donors' samples.

There are a few counts of this clonotype. The J gene is TRBJ2-2, the V gene TRBV12-5; D ambiguous. The CDR3 loop spans 17 amino acids. Trimming took off 3 bases at V and 6 bases at J, with 20 bases between the two ends. Germline V CDR1 and CDR2: LGHNT, FRNRAP. The CDR3 loop is CASGLSPRQDSPGELFF. CDR3 DNA sequence: TGTGCTAGTGGTTTATCCCCTCGTCAGGATAGCCCCGGGGAGCTGTTTTTT.

The V and J genes are TRBV27 and TRBJ1-4, with D possibly TRBD1 on 5 matching bases. The germline V gene encodes CDR1 MNHEY and CDR2 SMNVEV (reference sequence). V dropped 5 bases and J dropped 0 bases, with 16 bases sitting between them. The CDR3 loop spans 17 amino acids. CDR3 in amino acids: CASSPGGGAPTNEKLFF. The CDR3, as DNA: TGTGCCAGCAGTCCTGGGGGGGGAGCCCCAACTAATGAAAAACTGTTTTTT.

This CDR3 reads CATSREGQGAYQPQHF. The CDR3, as DNA: TGTGCCACCAGCAGAGAGGGACAGGGAGCTTATCAGCCCCAGCATTTT. The rearrangement joins TRBV15 to TRBJ1-5; 9 positions agree with TRBD1. The V and J ends lost 0 bases and 5 bases, in that order; junction bases with no gene match: 5. This CDR3 spans 16 amino acids. Germline values: CDR1 LNHNV, CDR2 YYDKDF (reference sequence).

The chain links TRBV20-1 to TRBJ1-5; 8 positions match TRBD1. With 4 bases clipped from V and 5 bases from J, the junction kept 4 bases outside the gene matches. CDR1 is DFQATT and CDR2 is SNEGSKA in the germline V gene (reference sequence). The CDR3 is made up of 13 amino acids. The CDR3 sequence: CSANDRGHQPQHF. The DNA for the CDR3 is TGCAGTGCTAATGACAGGGGCCATCAGCCCCAGCATTTT.

The sample holds a few counts of this clonotype. The V call is TRBV28, the J call TRBJ2-1, with D unresolved. From germline, CDR1 is MDHEN and CDR2 SYDVKM. The CDR3 has 13 residues. V dropped 3 bases and J dropped 5 bases, with 8 bases sitting between them. CDR3: CASSLYLDNEQFF. Here the CDR3 DNA reads TGTGCCAGCAGTTTGTATTTGGACAATGAGCAGTTCTTC.

This chain connects TRBV7-6 to TRBJ1-1; unclear D gene. The ends were cut back, 6 bases at V and 5 bases at J, with 13 bases in the middle. Germline V gene sequence: CDR1 SGHVS, CDR2 FNYEAQ. This CDR3 has 13 amino acids. The CDR3 loop reads CASRLARGTEAFF. DNA of the CDR3: TGTGCCAGCAGGCTTGCCCGAGGGACTGAAGCTTTCTTT.

The chain uses TRBV6-2 or TRBV6-3 and TRBJ1-2; TRBD1 might be the D (6 bases). Germline lookup yields CDR1 MNHEY and CDR2 SVGEGT. V was clipped by 1 base and J by 4 bases, with 16 bases between them. CDR3 length equals 16 residues. CDR3 sequence reads: CASSYFDSTGSYGYTF. The CDR3 nucleotides are TGTGCCAGCAGTTACTTCGACTCAACAGGGAGCTATGGCTACACCTTC.

Points on this clonotype: A much larger clone lies a single base off, so this may be a read error. The chain couples TRBV28 to TRBJ2-3; D not certain. The CDR3 length is 15 residues. The germline V gene encodes CDR1 MDHEN and CDR2 SYDVKM. CDR3 in DNA: TGTGTCAGCAGTTTCCAGAGTCCTAGCACAGATACGCAGTATTTT. As protein: CVSSFQSPSTDTQYF.

V is TRBV2 and J is TRBJ2-5; 10 bases map to TRBD2. The V segment lost 4 bases and the J segment 2 bases; nucleotides outside the gene matches: 7. This CDR3 is built from 16 residues. Germline CDR1 and CDR2: SNHLY and FYNNEI. CDR3 sequence (DNA): TGTGCCAGCAGTGTTGCCCTAGCGGGGGTACAAGAGACCCAGTACTTC. It encodes CASSVALAGVQETQYF. The whole variable domain, filled in from reference TRBV2 and TRBJ2-5, reads EPEVTQTPSHQVTQMGQEVILRCVPISNHLYFYWYRQILGQKVEFLVSFYNNEISEKSEIFDDQFSVERPDGSNFTLKIRSTKLEDSAMYFCASSVALAGVQETQYFGPGTRLLVL.

This clonotype has ten or more counts. This rearrangement joins TRBV19 to TRBJ1-1; D uncertain. This CDR3 region has 13 residues. In germline, CDR1 is LNHDA, CDR2 SQIVND (reference sequence). V lost 2 bases and J lost 1, with 5 bases in between. The CDR3 loop reads CASSISGNTEAFF. The CDR3 DNA follows: TGTGCCAGTAGTATATCGGGGAACACTGAAGCTTTCTTT.

The V gene is TRBV5-4, the J gene TRBJ2-7, with D possibly TRBD2 on 5 matching bases. V lost 3 bases and J lost 3, with 13 bases in between. CDR1 SGHNT and CDR2 YYREEE come from the germline V gene (reference sequence). This CDR3 has 14 amino acids. This chain's CDR3 is CASSSSVTSYEQYV. The CDR3 DNA sequence: TGTGCCAGCAGCTCCTCAGTAACTAGCTACGAGCAGTACGTC.

The table lists this clonotype with many counts. The J gene is TRBJ2-7, the V gene TRBV7-2; D perhaps matches TRBD1 (6 bases). This CDR3 is built from 13 residues. The germline V and J ends were trimmed by 3 bases and 1 base, with 7 bases remaining between them. Germline lookup yields CDR1 SGHTA and CDR2 FQGNSA. CDR3 DNA sequence: TGTGCCAGCAGCTTTACAGGGTCCTACGAGCAGTACGTC. Protein product: CASSFTGSYEQYV.

The chain couples TRBV6-2 or TRBV6-3 to TRBJ2-7; TRBD1 might be the D (5 bases). Germline values: CDR1 MNHEY, CDR2 SVGEGT. V was shortened by 2 bases and J by 5 bases, with 13 bases between the two germline ends. The CDR3 runs to 14 residues. Here the CDR3 DNA reads TGTGCCAGCAGTTACAAACAGGCCCTCAACGAGCAGTACGTC. Amino acid sequence: CASSYKQALNEQYV.

This clonotype was observed a few times. V usage is TRBV20-1 and J usage is TRBJ2-7; TRBD2 is a possible D gene (6 bases). Germline V lookup: CDR1 DFQATT, CDR2 SNEGSKA (reference sequence). This CDR3 region has 13 residues. V lost 3 bases and J lost 3, with 12 bases in between. For the CDR3, the DNA is TGCAGTGCTAGTTCTAGCGCAAACTACGAGCAGTACTTC. It specifies CSASSSANYEQYF.

The V call is TRBV6-2 or TRBV6-3, the J call TRBJ2-3, with TRBD2 matching over 10 bases. The CDR3 runs to 18 residues. The V gene end was trimmed by 2 bases and the J gene end by 5 bases; junction bases not matched to a gene: 13. Germline V gene sequence: CDR1 MNHEY, CDR2 SVGEGT. In nucleotides, the CDR3 is TGTGCCAGCAGTTACCTATCCGGTGGTAGCGGGGGGATAGATACGCAGTATTTT. It is translated as CASSYLSGGSGGIDTQYF.

The rearrangement links TRBV6-8 to TRBJ2-2, with 11 bases aligning to TRBD1. Trimming cost V 1 base and J 2 bases; bases outside gene matches: 6. The germline CDR1 and CDR2 sequences are MNHGY and SAAAGT. There are 18 residues in the CDR3. As DNA, the CDR3 is TGTGCCAGCAGTTACTGGACAGGGGGCCCCGGAAACACCGGGGAGCTGTTTTTT. This gives the protein CASSYWTGGPGNTGELFF.

This rearrangement joins TRBV5-6 to TRBJ2-7; no clear D gene. V was cut by 3 bases and J by 0 bases, with 16 bases left in between. Looked up from germline, CDR1 is SGHDT and CDR2 is YYEEEE. The length of the CDR3 is 16 residues. This CDR3 reads CASSSVLRQNSYEQYF. CDR3 in DNA: TGTGCCAGCAGCTCCGTTCTCCGGCAGAACTCCTACGAGCAGTACTTC.

This clonotype was counted at least ten times. This chain's CDR3 is CASSLMSQRSYEQYF. CDR3 coding DNA: TGTGCCAGCAGCCTCATGTCACAGAGGTCCTACGAGCAGTACTTC. This chain connects TRBV7-2 to TRBJ2-7; D is unresolved. CDR3 length equals 15 residues. Trimming pared 5 bases from V and 1 base from J, leaving 15 bases between. Germline CDR1 reads SGHTA; CDR2 reads FQGNSA.

This clonotype showed up just a few times. The chain couples TRBV6-2 or TRBV6-3 to TRBJ2-3; D unresolved. Germline V gene sequence: CDR1 MNHEY, CDR2 SVGEGT. Trimming removed 0 bases from V and 10 bases from J, with 8 bases in between. The CDR3 covers 12 residues. The CDR3 sequence: CASSYSARPQYF. In DNA form, the CDR3 reads TGTGCCAGCAGTTACTCGGCGCGCCCGCAGTATTTT.

The chain employs TRBV12-3 or TRBV12-4 and TRBJ1-3, with a tentative D call TRBD1 (5 bases). Deletions cut 10 bases from V and 0 bases from J, with 16 bases between. This CDR3 is built from 15 residues. CDR3 DNA sequence: TGTGCCACTTGGGACCCCGGAGACTCTGGAAACACCATATATTTT. Protein sequence: CATWDPGDSGNTIYF.

This clonotype has just a few counts. The rearrangement uses TRBV27 and TRBJ1-2; D gene ambiguous. With 3 bases removed from V and 3 bases from J, the gap between germline ends came to 17 bases. The CDR3 spans 16 residues. CDR1 and CDR2 (germline): MNHEY, SMNVEV (reference sequence). The CDR3 nucleotides are TGTGCCAGCAGTTTTGACGGATCCCTCTCTCACTATGGCTACACCTTC. It translates to CASSFDGSLSHYGYTF.

Ten or more counts support this clonotype. J is TRBJ2-1 and V is TRBV6-2 or TRBV6-3; D is unclear. CDR1 MNHEY and CDR2 SVGEGT come from the germline V gene. The ends were cut back, 5 bases at V and 8 bases at J, with 10 bases in the middle. The CDR3 is 12 amino acids. The CDR3 protein is CASSDTSDEQFF. In DNA form, the CDR3 reads TGTGCCAGCAGTGATACCTCGGATGAGCAGTTCTTC.

This clonotype occurred a few times. This chain joins TRBV2 and TRBJ2-7; D call uncertain. This CDR3 is built from 10 residues. The V end lost 7 bases, the J end lost 4 bases, and 5 bases lay between the germline ends. Per the germline V gene, CDR1 is SNHLY and CDR2 is FYNNEI. The CDR3 DNA reads as TGTGCCAGCATCGCTTACGAGCAGTACGTC. Translating it yields CASIAYEQYV.

This chain joins TRBV19 and TRBJ2-7; D ambiguous. The CDR3 is made up of 13 amino acids. Germline V gene sequence: CDR1 LNHDA, CDR2 SQIVND (reference sequence). The ends were cut back, 5 bases at V and 7 bases at J, with 15 bases in the middle. As DNA, the CDR3 is TGTGCCAGTAGTCGCACTCCCTTAGGAGAGCAGTACGTC. Encoded protein: CASSRTPLGEQYV.

The rearrangement joins TRBV6-5 to TRBJ2-3, with TRBD2 identical over 8 bases. Trimming removed 5 bases from V and 8 bases from J; junction bases left unmatched: 12. The V gene's germline CDR1 is MNHEY and CDR2 SVGAGI. The CDR3 runs to 15 residues. CDR3 sequence (DNA): TGTGCCAGCAGTCCCCGCGGGGGGATCAATATTACGCAGTATTTT. This gives the protein CASSPRGGINITQYF.

This clonotype has only a few counts. V gene TRBV6-1 combines with J gene TRBJ2-7; 8 bases line up with TRBD1. CDR3 length: 15 amino acids. V was clipped by 8 bases and J by 0 bases; unmatched bases: 9. Looked up from germline, CDR1 is MNHNS and CDR2 is SASEGT. This CDR3 reads CASFPGTGSSYEQYV. The DNA for the CDR3 is TGTGCCAGCTTCCCCGGGACAGGCAGCTCCTACGAGCAGTACGTC.

The rearrangement links TRBV5-5 to TRBJ2-1; 7 bases match TRBD1. Losses at the gene ends were 3 bases for V and 0 bases for J; bases not matched to a gene: 9. CDR1 is SGHKS, CDR2 YYEKEE, per germline (reference sequence). This CDR3 comprises 17 residues. CDR3 DNA sequence: TGTGCCAGCAGCTCTGCGGCAGGGGACAGCTCCTACAATGAGCAGTTCTTC. Its protein product is CASSSAAGDSSYNEQFF.

This clonotype was detected many times. This sequence joins TRBV27 and TRBJ1-1; D possibly corresponds to TRBD1 (5 bases). Germline V gene sequence: CDR1 MNHEY, CDR2 SMNVEV (reference sequence). The CDR3 covers 11 residues. V was pared by 8 bases and J by 12 bases, with 16 bases between. CDR3 sequence (DNA): TGTGCCAGCGGGGCAGGAGATATGACTTTCTTT. Its translation: CASGAGDMTFF.

The genes are TRBV13 and TRBJ2-1, with TRBD2 matching over 8 bases. The germline CDR1 and CDR2 sequences are PRHDT and FYEKMQ (reference sequence). V was clipped by 1 base and J by 3 bases; unmatched bases: 5. The CDR3 loop spans 16 amino acids. The CDR3 is CASSLDRGGFYNEQFF. In nucleotides, the CDR3 is TGTGCCAGCAGCTTAGATCGCGGGGGGTTCTACAATGAGCAGTTCTTC.